The 16 T cell receptor beta chains listed next were all sequenced from one sample in a study of T-cell memory formation after mild COVID-19. A single record per CDR3 protein comes from TCRdb applying MiXCR to the 5' RACE reads. This table holds 360,000 or so distinct CDR3 sequences, around 27% found once. Source material: PBMCs or a T cell subset sorted from them (not recorded which). Every receptor here comes from an adult woman who had mild COVID-19 (a few samples of this study predate the infection). Cell type and time point are not known.

V and J are TRBV6-2 or TRBV6-3 and TRBJ2-5, with D uncertain. Trimming pared 6 bases from V and 5 bases from J, leaving 10 bases between. Germline lookup yields CDR1 MNHEY and CDR2 SVGEGT. The CDR3 runs 12 residues. CDR3 sequence: CASSFSLETQYF. DNA for the CDR3: TGTGCCAGCAGCTTCAGTCTGGAGACCCAGTACTTC.

This clonotype was found once. This sequence joins TRBV9 and TRBJ2-6; D uncertain. The CDR3 consists of 16 residues. The germline V gene encodes CDR1 SGDLS and CDR2 YYNGEE. V lost 0 bases, J lost 0 bases, and 7 bases lay in between. The chain's CDR3 is CASSVAVSSGANVLTF. The CDR3 nucleotides read TGTGCCAGCAGCGTAGCGGTTTCCTCTGGGGCCAACGTCCTGACTTTC.

This clonotype turned up a few times. The J gene is TRBJ2-4, the V gene TRBV4-3; no clear D. The germline CDR1 and CDR2 sequences are LGHNA and YSLEER. The CDR3 covers 16 residues. The V end lost 0 bases, the J end lost 9 bases, and 18 bases lay between the germline ends. The DNA for the CDR3 is TGCGCCAGCAGCCAAGATTTTCTTACTAAATATGTCATTCAGTACTTC. It is translated as CASSQDFLTKYVIQYF.

A few counts support this clonotype. V and J are TRBV21-1 and TRBJ1-2; the table's D call of TRBD1 was not tested on the DNA. TRBV21-1 is shown as a pseudogene. CDR3 size: 15 residues. CDR3 bases: TGTGCCAGCAGCAATGGACAGGGAAAGTATGGAGGCTACACCTTC. Encoded protein: CASSNGQGKYGGYTF.

This clonotype was picked up a small number of times. V and J are TRBV5-1 and TRBJ1-2, with D perhaps TRBD1 (5 bases). Deletions cut 7 bases from V and 4 bases from J, with 11 bases between. CDR3 length equals 12 residues. From germline, CDR1 is SGHRS and CDR2 YFSETQ. The CDR3 bases are TGCGCCAGCGGGGACGGATTCTATGGCTACACCTTC. It encodes CASGDGFYGYTF.

The chain joins TRBV7-9 to TRBJ2-1, with D possibly matching TRBD2 (7 bases). The CDR3 runs 11 residues. Germline CDR1 reads SEHNR; CDR2 reads FQNEAQ (reference sequence). Trimming took off 4 bases at V and 14 bases at J, with 12 bases between the two ends. The CDR3 region is CASSSRGGEFF. Here the CDR3 DNA reads TGTGCCAGCAGCTCCAGGGGAGGGGAGTTCTTC.

This sequence joins TRBV5-1 and TRBJ1-1, with D unclear. The CDR3 extends over 15 amino acids. Germline values: CDR1 SGHRS, CDR2 YFSETQ. V was pared by 4 bases and J by 4 bases, with 17 bases between. CDR3 amino acids: CASSTEAAMGTEAFF. CDR3 in DNA: TGCGCCAGCAGCACAGAAGCGGCCATGGGCACTGAAGCTTTCTTT.

This clonotype has more than one count but fewer than ten. The chain couples TRBV5-1 to TRBJ2-7; no clear D gene. CDR1 and CDR2 from the germline V gene are SGHRS and YFSETQ. The CDR3 has 13 amino acids. The germline V and J ends were trimmed by 7 bases and 0 bases, with 11 bases remaining between them. CDR3 DNA: TGCGCCAGCCACTACGAGCACTCCTACGAGCAGTACTTC. Residues: CASHYEHSYEQYF.

V is TRBV20-1 and J is TRBJ2-1; TRBD2 matches at 10 bases. This CDR3 is 19 amino acids long. J lost 1 base, V lost 0 bases, and 12 bases had no gene match. The germline CDR1 and CDR2 sequences are DFQATT and SNEGSKA (reference sequence). CDR3 protein: CSARDRGGAGGQSYNEQFF. The DNA of the CDR3 is TGCAGTGCTAGAGATCGGGGAGGAGCGGGAGGGCAGTCCTACAATGAGCAGTTCTTC.

This clonotype was picked up one time. The V gene is TRBV7-3, the J gene TRBJ2-5; unclear D gene. V gave up 5 bases and J gave up 1 base, with 8 bases separating them. Germline CDR1 and CDR2: SGHTA and FQGTGA. The CDR3 contains 13 residues. The CDR3: CASSTDVQETQYF. CDR3 DNA: TGTGCCAGCAGCACGGACGTCCAAGAGACCCAGTACTTC.

This clonotype came up a few times. The chain carries TRBV7-9 and TRBJ2-1; weak D call: TRBD2 (6 bases). Germline V gives CDR1 SEHNR, CDR2 FQNEAQ (reference sequence). The CDR3 is made up of 15 amino acids. Trimming removed 2 bases at V and 8 bases at J, with 16 bases between. CDR3 DNA: TGTGCCAGCAGCTTACTTCCGGGAGTGGGGGATGAGCAGTTCTTC. Protein product: CASSLLPGVGDEQFF.

This clonotype has a handful of counts. The chain combines TRBV4-2 with TRBJ2-7; no clear D. This CDR3 contains 14 residues. Germline V gene data show CDR1 as LGHNA and CDR2 as YNFKEQ. V lost 1 base and J 2 bases, leaving 9 bases between the germline ends. The CDR3 protein is CASSQGASTYEQYF. CDR3 DNA: TGTGCCAGCAGCCAAGGCGCAAGTACCTACGAGCAGTACTTC.

This clonotype was picked up a small number of times. The gene calls are TRBV25-1 and TRBJ2-1; TRBD2 matches at 11 bases. This CDR3 spans 19 amino acids. J was trimmed by 10 bases and V by 4 bases; bases with no gene match: 21. Germline CDR1 and CDR2: MGHDK and SYGVNS. Here the CDR3 reads CASSGIGGSGRASGVEQFF. The CDR3, as DNA: TGTGCCAGCAGTGGCATAGGTGGTAGCGGGAGGGCCAGTGGAGTGGAGCAGTTCTTC.

This chain links TRBV9 with TRBJ2-1; 12 bases map to TRBD2. The CDR3 extends over 17 amino acids. Per germline, CDR1 SGDLS and CDR2 YYNGEE. V lost 4 bases to trimming and J lost 8 bases; unmatched junction nucleotides: 13. CDR3 amino acids: CASSPTEGGLAGYEQFF. The CDR3 DNA sequence: TGTGCCAGCAGCCCCACGGAGGGGGGACTAGCGGGTTATGAGCAGTTCTTC.

This clonotype appeared a few times. The chain has TRBV12-3 or TRBV12-4 and TRBJ1-2, with D possibly TRBD1 on 6 matching bases. The CDR3 is 14 residues long. The germline V and J ends were trimmed by 6 bases and 3 bases, with 14 bases remaining between them. The CDR3: CASSDSRGHYGYTF. The DNA for the CDR3 is TGTGCCAGCAGCGATTCCAGGGGCCACTATGGCTACACCTTC.

The chain has TRBV7-9 and TRBJ1-1; TRBD1 matches 8 bases. The V and J ends lost 6 bases and 3 bases, in that order; junction bases with no gene match: 6. The CDR3 runs to 14 residues. CDR1 is SEHNR, CDR2 FQNEAQ, per germline (reference sequence). The CDR3 nucleotides read TGTGCCAGCAGGGCAGGGGGCGCGGACACTGAAGCTTTCTTT. Translation: CASRAGGADTEAFF.